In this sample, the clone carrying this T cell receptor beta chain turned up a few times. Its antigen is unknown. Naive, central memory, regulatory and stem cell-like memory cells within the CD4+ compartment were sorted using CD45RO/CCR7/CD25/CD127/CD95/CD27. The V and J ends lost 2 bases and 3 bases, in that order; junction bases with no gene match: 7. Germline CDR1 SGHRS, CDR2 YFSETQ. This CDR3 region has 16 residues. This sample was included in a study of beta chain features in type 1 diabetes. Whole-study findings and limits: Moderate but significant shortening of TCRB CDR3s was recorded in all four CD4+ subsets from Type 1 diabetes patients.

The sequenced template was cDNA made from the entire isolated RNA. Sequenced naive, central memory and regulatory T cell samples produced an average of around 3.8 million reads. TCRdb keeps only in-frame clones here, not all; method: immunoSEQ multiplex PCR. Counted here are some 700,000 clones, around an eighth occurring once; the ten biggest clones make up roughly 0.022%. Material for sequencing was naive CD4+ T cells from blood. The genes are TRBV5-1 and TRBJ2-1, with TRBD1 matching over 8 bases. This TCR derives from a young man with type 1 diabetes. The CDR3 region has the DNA TGCGCCAGCAGCTTCACCGGGACAGGTAGCTACAATGAGCAGTTCTTC. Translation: CASSFTGTGSYNEQFF.